Following are 29 T cell receptor beta chains from one sample sequenced in a study of shared clonotypes between healthy human individuals. Sequencing used immunoSEQ multiplex PCR; TCRdb keeps in-frame clones, though not all of them. The sample has millions of clones, approximately 93% seen once. Sequencing was done on a sample of naive CD4+ T cells from PBMCs. Stated subset: CD45RA+ positively selected. These receptor sequences come from a man between 18 and 35 years old in good health. Some clones in this sample may be carry-over from other donors' samples.

The rearrangement links TRBV29-1 to TRBJ1-1; no definite D call. This CDR3 spans 12 amino acids. Trimming removed 6 bases at V and 5 bases at J, with 13 bases between. Per germline, CDR1 SQVTM and CDR2 ANQGSEA. The CDR3 region is CSVRTLGTEAFF. The CDR3 DNA follows: TGCAGCGTGAGGACCCTGGGGACTGAAGCTTTCTTT.

The chain combines TRBV5-1 with TRBJ2-2, with 9 bases matching TRBD1. The ends lost 1 base at V and 4 bases at J; junction bases unmatched: 5. There are 16 residues in the CDR3. Germline V lookup: CDR1 SGHRS, CDR2 YFSETQ. As DNA, the CDR3 is TGCGCCAGCAGCTTGTTACAGGACAGGGGCACCGGGGAGCTGTTTTTT. Translated: CASSLLQDRGTGELFF. The full variable domain, completed using reference TRBV5-1 and TRBJ2-2, is KAGVTQTPRYLIKTRGQQVTLSCSPISGHRSVSWYQQTPGQGLQFLFEYFSETQRNKGNFPGRFSGRQFSNSRSEMNVSTLELGDSALYLCASSLLQDRGTGELFFGEGSRLTVL.

The chain uses TRBV7-3 and TRBJ2-2; 9 bases match TRBD1. The CDR3 sequence is 20 residues long. Looked up from germline, CDR1 is SGHTA and CDR2 is FQGTGA. J gave up 3 bases and V 1 base, and 15 bases lay outside the gene matches. The DNA for the CDR3 is TGTGCCAGCAGCTTAATTCGGACAGGGGCTACTCTTCTTCACACCGGGGAGCTGTTTTTT. Its translation: CASSLIRTGATLLHTGELFF.

This chain links TRBV4-2 with TRBJ2-1; D call uncertain. The CDR3 has 15 residues. V was clipped by 1 base and J by 5 bases, with 12 bases between them. Per germline, CDR1 LGHNA and CDR2 YNFKEQ. The CDR3, as DNA: TGTGCCAGCAGCCAAGGGCCGTCGGAAGACAATGAGCAGTTCTTC. This gives the protein CASSQGPSEDNEQFF.

This chain links TRBV5-6 with TRBJ2-5; D is unresolved. This CDR3 has 13 amino acids. Between the trimmed V and J ends, which lost 0 bases and 7 bases, there was a span of 10 bases. CDR1 and CDR2 from the germline V gene are SGHDT and YYEEEE. Written as DNA, the CDR3 is TGTGCCAGCAGCTTGGTGTTCCCGGGGACCCAGTACTTC. It translates to CASSLVFPGTQYF.

The genes are TRBV5-6 and TRBJ1-2; D not certain. Germline CDR1 is SGHDT and CDR2 is YYEEEE. The CDR3 is made up of 14 amino acids. V was clipped by 4 bases and J by 7 bases, with 17 bases between them. CDR3 loop: CASSPRSLGGGYTF. The CDR3 DNA reads TGTGCCAGCAGCCCCCGGTCTCTAGGAGGTGGCTACACCTTC.

The chain carries TRBV28 and TRBJ2-5; 10 bases line up with TRBD1. The CDR3 sequence is 14 residues long. CDR1 is MDHEN, CDR2 SYDVKM, per germline. The ends lost 4 bases at V and 4 bases at J; junction bases unmatched: 3. In DNA, the CDR3 is TGTGCCAGCAGTTCGACAGGGGGCGGAGAGACCCAGTACTTC. Protein: CASSSTGGGETQYF.

V usage is TRBV5-1 and J usage is TRBJ2-1, with 9 bases that match TRBD2. This CDR3 spans 17 amino acids. In germline, CDR1 is SGHRS, CDR2 YFSETQ. J was trimmed by 2 bases and V by 1 base; bases with no gene match: 7. This CDR3 is CASSLYPREGPYNEQFF. As DNA, the CDR3 is TGCGCCAGCAGCTTGTACCCGCGGGAGGGCCCCTACAATGAGCAGTTCTTC.

V and J are TRBV11-2 and TRBJ2-7, with 7 bases fitting TRBD1. This CDR3 is built from 13 residues. Germline lookup yields CDR1 SGHAT and CDR2 FQNNGV. V trimming: 5 bases; J trimming: 1 base; junction bases outside the gene matches: 2. The CDR3 coding sequence is TGTGCCAGCAGCACGGACAGGTCCTACGAGCAGTACTTC. Translating gives CASSTDRSYEQYF.

In its sample, this clone was seen a few times. The chain has TRBV13 and TRBJ1-2; D unresolved. Trimming stripped 6 bases from V and 7 bases from J, with 18 bases between. Looked up from germline, CDR1 is PRHDT and CDR2 is FYEKMQ (reference sequence). The CDR3 loop spans 14 amino acids. CDR3: CASRLKDSASGYTF. CDR3 nucleotides: TGTGCCAGCAGACTCAAGGACTCGGCTAGTGGCTACACCTTC. Full variable domain (remainder filled in from reference TRBV13 and TRBJ1-2): AAGVIQSPRHLIKEKRETATLKCYPIPRHDTVYWYQQGPGQDPQFLISFYEKMQSDKGSIPDRFSAQQFSDYHSELNMSSLELGDSALYFCASRLKDSASGYTFGSGTRLTVV.

The table lists this clone with a few counts. The V and J genes are TRBV28 and TRBJ1-2, with D uncertain. V was cut by 5 bases and J by 7 bases, with 11 bases left in between. Germline assignment: CDR1 MDHEN and CDR2 SYDVKM. This CDR3 is built from 12 residues. The CDR3 DNA is TGTGCCAGCAGTGAGGGATTACCTGGCTACACCTTC. It encodes CASSEGLPGYTF.

This clone was seen just once. The chain is built from TRBV21-1 and TRBJ2-1; the table's D call, TRBD2, has no DNA check behind it. TRBV21-1 is an annotated pseudogene. This CDR3 comprises 19 residues. The chain's CDR3 is CASSPKGTRQREGHNEQFF. In DNA, the CDR3 is TGTGCCAGCAGCCCAAAGGGGACTCGGCAACGGGAGGGGCACAATGAGCAGTTCTTC.

The V call is TRBV27, the J call TRBJ2-3; 9 nucleotides line up with TRBD1. The CDR3 totals 17 residues. Germline V gives CDR1 MNHEY, CDR2 SMNVEV (reference sequence). Trimming took 9 bases from V and 1 from J; bases not matched to a gene: 14. For the CDR3, the DNA is TGTGCCAGTAGTCCTGGACAGGGGCGAGTTGGCACAGATACGCAGTATTTT. Translation: CASSPGQGRVGTDTQYF.

The chain is built from TRBV27 and TRBJ2-2; D is perhaps TRBD1 (7 bases). V was cut by 10 bases and J by 6 bases, with 24 bases left in between. The germline gives CDR1 MNHEY, CDR2 SMNVEV (reference sequence). The CDR3 has 16 residues. CDR3 protein: CATSMGTVDYSGELFF. The CDR3 bases are TGTGCCACCTCGATGGGGACAGTGGACTACTCCGGGGAGCTGTTTTTT.

Regarding this clone: The same CDR3 can be traced to other DNA sequences in this sample. The chain employs TRBV5-1 and TRBJ2-5; D remains unclear. This CDR3 is 13 amino acids long. Looked up from germline, CDR1 is SGHRS and CDR2 is YFSETQ. V was clipped by 0 bases and J by 5 bases, with 8 bases between them. The CDR3 reads CASSLGQRETQYF. DNA for the CDR3: TGCGCCAGCAGCTTGGGACAAAGGGAGACCCAGTACTTC.

The chain recombines TRBV7-8 with TRBJ2-5; D possibly corresponds to TRBD2 (5 bases). This CDR3 contains 18 residues. The germline V gene encodes CDR1 SGHVS and CDR2 FQNEAQ. The V and J ends lost 1 base and 4 bases respectively, with 22 bases between them. The CDR3, as DNA: TGTGCCAGCAGCTTAGGAGTTTACTACTCTCGAGGAGGAGAGACCCAGTACTTC. Its translation is CASSLGVYYSRGGETQYF.

The rearrangement joins TRBV7-9 to TRBJ2-7; D unresolved. CDR1 is SEHNR, CDR2 FQNEAQ, per germline (reference sequence). Trimming stripped 1 base from V and 2 bases from J, with 18 bases between. CDR3 size: 17 residues. In DNA form, the CDR3 reads TGTGCCAGCAGCTTAGTAGGTCCTTACACGATTCCCTACGAGCAGTACTTC. Translating gives CASSLVGPYTIPYEQYF.

The chain carries TRBV7-2 and TRBJ1-1, with D possibly matching TRBD1 (5 bases). This CDR3 spans 14 amino acids. V lost 5 bases to trimming and J lost 10 bases, with 20 bases between them. Germline CDR1 reads SGHTA; CDR2 reads FQGNSA. The CDR3 DNA is TGTGCCAGCAGCCCCTCCGTCGGGGGTACGGGAGCTTTCTTT. Its translation is CASSPSVGGTGAFF.

This rearrangement joins TRBV6-4 to TRBJ2-1; 13 nucleotides align to TRBD2. V shed 5 bases, J shed 3 bases, and the junction held 4 bases outside the gene matches. CDR1 MRHNA and CDR2 SNTAGT come from the germline V gene. The CDR3 is made up of 16 amino acids. The CDR3 reads CASSRLAGGIYNEQFF. CDR3 DNA: TGTGCCAGCAGTCGACTAGCGGGAGGCATCTACAATGAGCAGTTCTTC.

This rearrangement joins TRBV4-3 to TRBJ2-1; TRBD2 matches at 9 bases. CDR1 is LGHNA and CDR2 is YSLEER in the germline V gene. Trimming took 3 bases from V and 2 from J; bases not matched to a gene: 2. The CDR3 sequence is 15 residues long. CDR3 in amino acids: CASSHGLATYNEQFF. CDR3 bases: TGCGCCAGCAGCCATGGACTAGCGACCTACAATGAGCAGTTCTTC.

The V and J genes are TRBV5-6 and TRBJ1-4; D remains unclear. Trimming pared 4 bases from V and 7 bases from J, leaving 11 bases between. The V gene's germline CDR1 is SGHDT and CDR2 YYEEEE. The CDR3 is 13 residues long. CDR3 sequence reads: CASSPRRGEKLFF. The CDR3 coding sequence is TGTGCCAGCAGCCCCCGGCGGGGTGAAAAACTGTTTTTT.

The rearrangement uses TRBV7-2 and TRBJ2-1; tentatively, D is TRBD2 (6 bases). Germline V CDR1 and CDR2: SGHTA, FQGNSA. This CDR3 region has 13 residues. V was shortened by 3 bases and J by 8 bases, with 11 bases between the two germline ends. CDR3 protein: CASSLRERDEQFF. CDR3 DNA sequence: TGTGCCAGCAGCTTGAGGGAGCGGGATGAGCAGTTCTTC.

The chain recombines TRBV19 with TRBJ2-1; 8 nucleotides agree with TRBD2. The CDR3 is made up of 15 amino acids. CDR1 is LNHDA and CDR2 is SQIVND in the germline V gene (reference sequence). V lost 6 bases and J lost 4; bases outside the gene matches: 8. CDR3 coding DNA: TGTGCCAGTAGCCCCACTAGCGGTTTATACAATGAGCAGTTCTTC. The encoded protein is CASSPTSGLYNEQFF.

The V and J genes are TRBV29-1 and TRBJ2-5; 12 nucleotides align to TRBD2. Looked up from germline, CDR1 is SQVTM and CDR2 is ANQGSEA. The V and J ends lost 4 bases and 11 bases, in that order; junction bases with no gene match: 11. The CDR3 is made up of 14 amino acids. CDR3 sequence (DNA): TGCAGCGTTGCAACTAGACTAGCGGGAGTGCAGCAGTACTTC. Its protein is CSVATRLAGVQQYF.

This clone came up once. The chain has TRBV10-2 and TRBJ2-7; TRBD2 agrees at 14 bases. The CDR3 consists of 16 residues. Germline values: CDR1 WSHSY, CDR2 SAAADI. The V and J ends lost 6 bases and 1 base, in that order; junction bases with no gene match: 5. This CDR3 is CASRRGTSGSSYEQYF. CDR3 nucleotide sequence: TGCGCCAGCAGGCGAGGGACTAGCGGGAGTTCCTACGAGCAGTACTTC.

The gene calls are TRBV5-1 and TRBJ2-2; D possibly corresponds to TRBD1 (6 bases). Deletions cut 4 bases from V and 4 bases from J, with 11 bases between. CDR3 length: 14 residues. CDR1 is SGHRS, CDR2 YFSETQ, per germline. Here the CDR3 reads CASSVTGSTGELFF. In DNA form, the CDR3 reads TGCGCCAGCAGCGTTACAGGGAGCACCGGGGAGCTGTTTTTT.

V is TRBV13 and J is TRBJ2-7; tentatively, D is TRBD2 (6 bases). Germline values: CDR1 PRHDT, CDR2 FYEKMQ (reference sequence). The CDR3 covers 17 residues. Trimming took 5 bases from V and 1 from J, leaving 21 bases between them. CDR3 loop: CASSPRRAGRRSYEQYF. The DNA for the CDR3 is TGTGCCAGCAGCCCCCGGCGGGCCGGGAGAAGGTCCTACGAGCAGTACTTC.

This CDR3 is CASSRRQETQYF. CDR3 nucleotide sequence: TGTGCCAGCAGCAGGAGACAAGAGACCCAGTACTTC. The rearrangement links TRBV7-2 to TRBJ2-5; no clear D gene. The CDR3 contains 12 residues. Trimming cost V 5 bases and J 2 bases, with 6 bases left between them. CDR1 SGHTA and CDR2 FQGNSA come from the germline V gene.

The chain links TRBV4-1 to TRBJ1-1; weak D call: TRBD1 (6 bases). Germline assignment: CDR1 MGHRA and CDR2 YSYEKL. The germline V and J ends were trimmed by 0 bases and 10 bases, with 15 bases remaining between them. The CDR3 is 14 amino acids. The CDR3 here is CASSQDFRGRGAFF. CDR3 sequence (DNA): TGCGCCAGCAGCCAAGATTTTAGGGGCAGGGGAGCTTTCTTT.